This T cell receptor (beta chain) was obtained from a study of cytomegalovirus exposure and HLA in healthy donors (dated by TCRdb to 2016 to 2017). For context, the study as a whole: In an earlier analysis of fewer than 750 of the donors, around 290 Gb of sequence data and 95 million to 130 million unique TCR beta sequences from about 190 million T cells were reported. An early release covering roughly 600 HLA-typed donors comprised approximately 300 gigabases of sequencing data and about 90 million unique TCR sequences. Among the approximately 430 genotyped donors, approximately 76% belonged to the genetic ancestry cluster associated with self-reported Caucasian donors. The aim of the study was to test whether cataloging public T cell receptors could identify signatures of past pathogen exposure. The study used immunosequencing to profile the T cell repertoires of 600 to 850 subjects and linked those repertoires to cytomegalovirus serostatus. Along with the approximately 650-subject first cohort, a separate validation cohort of over a hundred different subjects was used. High-throughput TCR immunosequencing, statistical association of individual TCRs with disease status, and machine learning were combined to predict cytomegalovirus infection status. In a later analysis, previously published TCR beta repertoires from more than 500 donors were re-analyzed and high-resolution HLA genotyping was added so that TCR occurrence patterns could be studied. The later analysis used no new phenotypic data to find candidate immune exposures, relying instead on TCR beta sequences and their occurrence across donors. To decide whether each TCR beta V gene segment behaved as functional or pseudogenic, an earlier analysis of several hundred of the donors relied on high-throughput TCR beta sequencing. Donor age, sex, ethnicity and CMV serostatus were compiled alongside the repertoire data. A later genetic analysis used genome-wide SNP genotypes for about three fifths of the 666 donors, treating that subset as a discovery cohort. Every discovery cohort repertoire had been produced on one sequencing platform. Class I and class II HLA loci were covered by the typing at four-digit resolution. Typing coverage varied by locus: 629-630 donors for A, B, C, DRB1 and DQB1; 522 for DQA1; some 610 for DPA1; under 490 for DPB1. Four or five DR-DQ haplotypes were handled as single units for association and clustering because linkage in the cohort was strong. Across some 400 genotyped donors of the cohort, an average of about 240,000 unique TCR beta nucleotide sequences per donor were sequenced, and 15% to 20% of those sequences were non-productive. Overall study outcomes, separate from this receptor: According to the authors, the approach could potentially be generalized to other disease states and immunological phenotypes. A later analysis found that HLA-associated TCR beta chains were more clonally expanded and had lower generation probabilities than equally common non-associated chains. An association between a missense DCLRE1C variant and V-gene and J-gene trimming of TCR beta chains was found in a later genetic analysis and replicated in an independent cohort. Strong co-occurrence of HLA alleles, especially DR and DQ, made assigning TCR associations to individual alleles difficult. The presence/absence analyses assumed that sequencing depth was roughly uniform across donors, and that assumption may not be true. A few of the identified cytomegalovirus-associated TCR beta chains were confirmed in vitro to be specific for cytomegalovirus antigens. A cluster of highly shared sequence variants was judged likely to represent a technical artifact of the sequencing pipeline. At a false discovery rate of 0.05, a later analysis linked under 20,000 TCR beta sequences to specific HLA alleles. Most TCR sequences were observed very rarely across donors, whereas some public TCRs were present in many individuals. Immune exposure information for the cohort was limited to CMV serostatus. The classifier was reported to diagnose cytomegalovirus status with high specificity and sensitivity in both the original cohort and the validation cohort. In a later analysis, most CMV-associated TCR beta chains were found to appear HLA-restricted, with HLA associations seemingly driven largely by CMV exposure. The earlier analysis of nearly 600 of the donors excluded around 17 rarely observed V segments, including chromosome 9 orphons, because counts were too low. Linkage disequilibrium might explain the correlated functional status among segregating V segments, but an unknown experimental factor could not be ruled out. In the study, approximately 160 TCR beta chains were listed as associated with cytomegalovirus. In an earlier analysis of some 500 of the donors, most TCR beta V segments appeared in productive rearrangements about 87% or about 30% of the time, broadly matching IMGT annotations. Compared with the approximately 670-donor mean, donors in an Asian-associated ancestry cluster had fewer N-insertions in productive TCRs, according to a later genetic analysis. In a later analysis, the rate of TCR association differed among HLA loci, with DRB1 alleles having the most associated TCRs and HLA-C alleles having the fewest. Because the 87-base-pair reads could not distinguish some IMGT-functional V segments, including TRBV6-2 and TRBV6-3, those segments were excluded. Because HLA typing was unavailable for some donors at each locus, only the typed subset was used in association tests. A further reported finding was that TCR beta sequences accurately predicted the HLA-A and HLA-B alleles for most subjects in the first cohort. Only TCR beta chains were sequenced in this cohort, and the absence of alpha or paired-chain data limited detectable features. According to a later analysis, parvovirus B19, influenza, CMV and Epstein-Barr virus appeared linked to several top co-occurrence clusters.

The library relied on the immunoSEQ multiplex PCR assay. A mixture of 60 forward primers for TCR Vbeta segments and 13 reverse primers for TCR Jbeta segments was used in the multiplex PCR. A multiplex PCR assay on genomic DNA amplified the CDR3 region of rearranged TCR beta genes. The amplified TCR beta libraries were sequenced on the Illumina HiSeq System as 87-base-pair reads. The source study handled its data this way. A later analysis tallied about 77 million unique TCR beta chains across the 666 repertoires, and about 10 million of those chains were shared by two or more donors. Raw reads were error-corrected and collapsed into unique sequences by a nearest-neighbor algorithm in which closely related sequences were merged to remove PCR and sequencing errors. V, D and J gene segments were assigned by aligning CDR3 sequences to IMGT reference sequences. Each retained sequence needed at least a six-nucleotide match to both a V gene segment and a J gene segment. Rearrangements were called productive when the CDR3 lacked stop codons and stayed in frame with V and J; all others were non-productive. Following IMGT convention, CDR3 was defined as the stretch from the second conserved V-encoded cysteine to the conserved J-encoded phenylalanine. In an earlier analysis of 500 to 650 of the donors, sequences lacking an unambiguous match to a single V gene segment were excluded. An earlier analysis of over 450 of the donors classified V segments as functional when productive rearrangements were above 56.7% and as segregating when the standard deviation between donors was above 5%. A statistical classification framework was built to diagnose cytomegalovirus status from the catalog of TCR beta chain sequences. In a later analysis, TCR nucleotide sequences were compared against IMGT/GENE-DB human TR gene sequences so that V and J genes could be assigned. In a later analysis, CDR3 sequences and most-parsimonious VDJ recombination scenarios were assigned using the TCRdist pipeline. In a later analysis, each TCR beta chain was defined by its CDR3 amino acid sequence together with its V-gene family, and reads lacking a unique V-gene family were excluded. As a way to deal with suspected cross-contamination and a sequencing artifact, a later analysis dropped 450 to 600 nucleotide sequences that were highly shared and had low generation probability. In a later analysis, a clonal expansion index for each public chain was calculated from normalized within-repertoire ranks of inferred template counts. A later analysis computed generation probabilities with a VDJ recombination model fitted to out-of-frame rearrangements, and checked the results against IGoR. In a later analysis, hypergeometric tests were used to score TCR-TCR, TCR-HLA and TCR-CMV co-occurrence, with a repertoire-size bias correction applied to TCR pairs. In a later analysis, false discovery rates were estimated by permuting HLA or CMV assignments 20 times. In a later analysis, co-occurring TCRs were grouped using DBSCAN, and TCRdist sequence similarity was added for clustering within HLA-allele-positive subsets. Co-occurrence clustering excluded repertoires with fewer than 30,000 or more than 120,000 public chains, plus five with anomalous nucleotide sharing. TCRdb limited this immuneACCESS table to in-frame rearrangements with V and J called. A share of clones is missing; checked studies link under half to unresolved V genes, and the rest is unexplained. V, J and clone size were drawn from that table, and D and trimming were deduced from the DNA. A total of 200,000 to 250,000 clones appear in this sample, approximately 84% of them only once. Together, the top ten hold 0.55% to 0.7% of the sample.

As regards this clone: The specificity of this receptor is unknown. No much larger clone exists at a distance of one base, and base qualities are not known.

The cohort consisted of fewer than 700 healthy bone marrow donors. At the time of sampling, every cohort member was nominally healthy, though immune exposures that went unrecorded were likely present. The donor tested CMV seronegative and was one of the 352 seronegative cohort members. A peripheral blood sample was provided by each donor, and peripheral blood mononuclear cells were used for TCR beta sequencing. The Qiagen DNeasy Blood Extraction Kit was used to extract genomic DNA from the blood cell samples. Including cysteine and phenylalanine, the CDR3 has 12 amino acids. Only the CDR3 DNA stays, 36 bases, in frame from base 1. Germline trimming amounts to 4 bases on V and 11 bases on J, with 6 as the count of junction bases outside the gene matches. The germline V gene sets CDR1 to SGHRS and CDR2 to YFSETQ.

This clonotype originated in a woman in her 40s in good health and CMV-seronegative. The rearranged chain carries TRBV5-1 and TRBJ1-1; 9 bases in the junction line up with TRBD1. What was sequenced was PBMCs. The nucleotide sequence is given as TGCGCCAGCAGCAGTGGACAGGGGATGGCTTTCTTT. Translated, this gives CASSSGQGMAFF.